The rows below give T cell receptor beta chains drawn from one sample of a study of T cells in Graves' hyperthyroidism and ophthalmopathy. Each CDR3 protein gets one entry after TCRdb re-called the multiplex PCR reads with MiXCR. The sample contains about 510,000 distinct CDR3 sequences, 40% to 50% of which appear only once. Sequencing used peripheral blood or thyroid tissue (not recorded which). The receptors shown here come from an adult woman with Graves' disease, either hyperthyroidism or ophthalmopathy (not recorded which). Each CDR3 is given with its conserved first and last residue. The D gene is left open where the match is weak. Expanded clones are given a class, and other clones once, few, many or no size at all.

v_gene	d_gene	j_gene	abundance	CDR3nt	CDR3aa
TRBV5-1	NA	TRBJ2-3	once	TGCGCCAGCAGCTTGGGCACGGTGACAGATACGCAGTATTTT	CASSLGTVTDTQYF
TRBV7-3	NA	TRBJ1-6	few	TGTGCCAGCAGCTCAGACGGAGCGCCAAATTCACCCCTCCACTTT	CASSSDGAPNSPLHF
TRBV15	TRBD1	TRBJ2-5	NA	TGTGCCACCAGCAGAGAGACAGGGGGCGCGGGGGAGACCCAGTACTTC	CATSRETGGAGETQYF
TRBV12-3/TRBV12-4	NA	TRBJ1-3	NA	TGTGCCAGCAGTTTAGGCCGGGGGCGGACTGGAAACACCATATATTTT	CASSLGRGRTGNTIYF
TRBV12-3/TRBV12-4	NA	TRBJ2-5	NA	TGTGCCAGCAGTTTAGGGGCCTCTCAAACCCAGTACTTC	CASSLGASQTQYF
TRBV6-5	TRBD1	TRBJ1-1	NA	TGTGCCAGCAGGGTACAGGGGATGAACACTGAAGCTTTCTTT	CASRVQGMNTEAFF
TRBV10-2	TRBD2	TRBJ2-5	NA	TGCGCCAGCAGTGAGACGGGGGGGCCGGGGGAGACCCAGTACTTC	CASSETGGPGETQYF
TRBV3-1	NA	TRBJ2-5	few	TGTGCCAGCAGCCAAGTTAACACAGGGATGTACCAAGAGACCCAGTACTTC	CASSQVNTGMYQETQYF
TRBV28	TRBD1	TRBJ2-7	NA	TGTGCCAGCAGAAGGACAGGGGGCTACGAGCAGTACTTC	CASRRTGGYEQYF
TRBV27	NA	TRBJ1-1	few	TGTGCCAGCGGGGCTCCGTTGAACACTGAAGCTTTCTTT	CASGAPLNTEAFF
TRBV7-2	NA	TRBJ1-5	NA	TGTGCCAGCAGCTTAGTGGGGGGTGAGGTTCAGCCCCAGCATTTT	CASSLVGGEVQPQHF
TRBV3-2	NA	TRBJ1-2	NA	TGTGCCAGCAGCCAAGATTATTCGGCCTGGGGTGGCTACACCTTC	CASSQDYSAWGGYTF
TRBV29-1	NA	TRBJ2-5	NA	TGCAGCGTGGGGAACACGTTAGCGGCCCAAGAGACCCAGTACTTC	CSVGNTLAAQETQYF
TRBV24-1	TRBD1	TRBJ1-1	NA	TGTGCCACCAGTGTTGGGACAGGGAACACTGAAGCTTTCTTT	CATSVGTGNTEAFF
TRBV29-1	NA	TRBJ1-1	few	TGCAGCGCTCTATACACTGAAGCTTTCTTT	CSALYTEAFF
TRBV10-3	NA	TRBJ1-5	many	TGTGCCATCAGGAAGGAAGGACAGCCCCAGCATTTT	CAIRKEGQPQHF
TRBV29-1	TRBD1	TRBJ1-1	many	TGCAGCGTTTTGGCAGGGGGCGCGTGGACTGAAGCTTTCTTT	CSVLAGGAWTEAFF
TRBV10-3	TRBD1	TRBJ1-1	NA	TGTGCCATCAGTGAGTCGGGACAGGATGAAGCTTTCTTT	CAISESGQDEAFF
TRBV19	NA	TRBJ1-5	once	TGTGCCAGTAGCGGACAGTTTCAAAATCAGCCCCAGCATTTT	CASSGQFQNQPQHF
TRBV7-8	NA	TRBJ1-1	NA	TGTGCCAGCAGGCCACCGGGCCATAAAAAAGGGGACACTGAAGCTTTCTTT	CASRPPGHKKGDTEAFF
TRBV4-1	NA	TRBJ1-2	many	TGCGCCAGCAGCGCTCATCCCGGGAATGGCTACACCTTC	CASSAHPGNGYTF
TRBV9	NA	TRBJ1-2	many	TGTGCCAGCAGCGAACCTAACTATGGCTACACCTTC	CASSEPNYGYTF
TRBV6-1	NA	TRBJ1-1	many	TGTGCCAGCAGCGAACAGGGTATGAACACTGAAGCTTTCTTT	CASSEQGMNTEAFF